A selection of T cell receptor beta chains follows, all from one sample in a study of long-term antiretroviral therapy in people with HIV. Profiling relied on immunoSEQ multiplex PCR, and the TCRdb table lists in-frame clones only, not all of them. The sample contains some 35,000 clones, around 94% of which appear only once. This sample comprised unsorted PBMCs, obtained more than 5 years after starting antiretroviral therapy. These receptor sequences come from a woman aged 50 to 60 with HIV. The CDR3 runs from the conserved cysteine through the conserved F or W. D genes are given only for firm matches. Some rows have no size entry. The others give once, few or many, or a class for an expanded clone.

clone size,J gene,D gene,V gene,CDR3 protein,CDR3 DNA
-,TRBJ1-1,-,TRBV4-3,CASSPARGSSNTEAFF,TGCGCCAGCAGCCCAGCCAGGGGAAGTTCGAACACTGAAGCTTTCTTT
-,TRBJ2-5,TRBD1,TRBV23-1,CASSQCPGRQGRETQYF,TGCGCCAGCAGTCAATGCCCGGGGCGACAGGGGAGAGAGACCCAGTACTTC
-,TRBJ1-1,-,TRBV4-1,CASSLARGNTEAFF,TGCGCCAGCAGCCTGGCTAGAGGGAACACTGAAGCTTTCTTT
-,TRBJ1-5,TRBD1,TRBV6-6,CASSTTGGQPQHF,TGTGCCAGCAGTACCACAGGGGGTCAGCCCCAGCATTTT
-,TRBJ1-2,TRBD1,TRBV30,CAWRYPQGYYGYTF,TGTGCCTGGAGATATCCACAGGGGTACTATGGCTACACCTTC
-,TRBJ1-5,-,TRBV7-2,CASSLGDGYSNQPQHF,TGTGCCAGCAGCCTAGGGGACGGCTATAGCAATCAGCCCCAGCATTTT
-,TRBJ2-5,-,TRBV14,CASSQDLTGKETQYF,TGTGCCAGCAGCCAAGATCTCACAGGAAAAGAGACCCAGTACTTC
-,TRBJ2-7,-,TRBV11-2,CASSLGEPGLNYEQYF,TGTGCCAGCAGCTTGGGGGAACCGGGACTCAACTACGAGCAGTACTTC
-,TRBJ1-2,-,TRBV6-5,CASSYLDSGYGYTF,TGTGCCAGCAGTTACCTGGACAGCGGCTATGGCTACACCTTC
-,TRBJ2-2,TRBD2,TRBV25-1,CASSPGGTNSGELFF,TGTGCCAGCAGCCCGGGGGGGACAAACTCCGGGGAGCTGTTTTTT
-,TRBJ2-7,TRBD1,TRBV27,CASSLSTGGKDKQYF,TGTGCCAGCAGTTTATCGACAGGGGGCAAGGATAAGCAGTACTTC
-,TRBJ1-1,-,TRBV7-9,CASSSQGGTEAFF,TGTGCCAGCAGCTCTCAGGGAGGCACTGAAGCTTTCTTT
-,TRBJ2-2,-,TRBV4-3,CASSLGHNTGELFF,TGCGCCAGCAGCCTCGGACATAACACCGGGGAGCTGTTTTTT
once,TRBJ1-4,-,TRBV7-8,CASSLAEGTNNEKLFF,TGTGCCAGCAGCTTAGCGGAGGGAACCAATAATGAAAAACTGTTTTTT
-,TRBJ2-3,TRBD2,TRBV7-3,CASSVLAGVPDTQYF,TGTGCCAGCAGCGTTCTAGCGGGGGTCCCAGATACGCAGTATTTT
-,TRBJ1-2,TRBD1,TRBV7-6,CASSVDRGRGYTF,TGTGCCAGCAGTGTGGACAGGGGAAGAGGCTACACCTTC
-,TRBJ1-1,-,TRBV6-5,CASSYSRRARTEAFF,TGTGCCAGCAGTTACTCTAGGAGGGCAAGGACTGAAGCTTTCTTT
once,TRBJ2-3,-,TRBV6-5,CASTYRGPSTDTQYF,TGTGCCAGCACCTACCGGGGGCCTAGCACAGATACGCAGTATTTT
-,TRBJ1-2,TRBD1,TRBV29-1,CSVDTGTAYGYTF,TGCAGCGTCGATACCGGGACAGCTTATGGCTACACCTTC
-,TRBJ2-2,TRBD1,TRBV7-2,CASSLGGQSTGELFF,TGTGCCAGCAGCTTAGGGGGACAGTCTACCGGGGAGCTGTTTTTT
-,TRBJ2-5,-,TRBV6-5,CASSLDWGASETQYF,TGTGCCAGCAGCTTGGATTGGGGGGCTAGTGAGACCCAGTACTTC
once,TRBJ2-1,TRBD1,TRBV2,CASSVQGANEQFF,TGTGCCAGCAGTGTTCAGGGGGCAAATGAGCAGTTCTTC
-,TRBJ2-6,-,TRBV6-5,CASRFGANVLTF,TGTGCCAGCAGGTTCGGGGCCAACGTCCTGACTTTC
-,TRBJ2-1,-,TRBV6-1,CASRTGIGSYNEQFF,TGTGCCAGCAGAACAGGGATTGGGTCCTACAATGAGCAGTTCTTC
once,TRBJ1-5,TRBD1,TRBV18,CATRGGANQPQHF,TGTGCTACCAGGGGGGGGGCCAATCAGCCCCAGCATTTT
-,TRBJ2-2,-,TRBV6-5,CASSYSPGHGTGELFF,TGTGCCAGCAGTTACTCGCCAGGTCACGGCACCGGGGAGCTGTTTTTT
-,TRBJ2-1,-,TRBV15,CATSRDNGNEQFF,TGTGCCACCAGCAGAGATAATGGCAATGAGCAGTTCTTC
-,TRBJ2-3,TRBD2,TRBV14,CASSLRTSGGLWDTQYF,TGTGCCAGCAGCCTCCGGACTAGCGGGGGCCTATGGGATACGCAGTATTTT
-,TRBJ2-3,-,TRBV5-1,CASSLVSVTSTDTQYF,TGCGCCAGCAGCTTGGTTTCCGTGACTAGCACAGATACGCAGTATTTT
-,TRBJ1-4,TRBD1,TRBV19,CATSGTGVLLEKLFF,TGTGCCACGAGCGGGACAGGGGTTCTCCTTGAAAAACTGTTTTTT
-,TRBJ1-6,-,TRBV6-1,CASSVTVASPNSPLHF,TGTGCCAGCAGTGTCACCGTGGCAAGCCCGAATTCACCCCTCCACTTT
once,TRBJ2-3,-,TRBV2,CASSAQRDTQYF,TGTGCCAGCAGCGCCCAGCGCGATACGCAGTATTTT
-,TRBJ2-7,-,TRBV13,CASSQSRTGSLEQYF,TGTGCCAGCAGTCAATCTCGTACGGGGTCACTGGAGCAGTACTTC
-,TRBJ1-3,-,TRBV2,CASTEGGPSGNTIYF,TGTGCCAGCACCGAGGGGGGACCCTCTGGAAACACCATATATTTT
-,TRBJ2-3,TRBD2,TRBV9,CASSTTSGVSTDTQYF,TGTGCCAGCAGCACAACTAGCGGGGTTAGCACAGATACGCAGTATTTT
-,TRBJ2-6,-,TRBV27,CASRGAGANVLTF,TGTGCCAGCAGGGGAGCTGGGGCCAACGTCCTGACTTTC
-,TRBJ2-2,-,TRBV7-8,CASSSAWAGELFF,TGTGCCAGCAGCTCCGCGTGGGCCGGGGAGCTGTTTTTT
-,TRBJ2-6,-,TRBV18,CASSPSYRPAGANVLTF,TGTGCCAGCTCACCAAGTTATCGGCCGGCTGGGGCCAACGTCCTGACTTTC
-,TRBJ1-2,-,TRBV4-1,CASSQEARANYGYTF,TGCGCCAGCAGCCAAGAGGCCAGGGCTAACTATGGCTACACCTTC
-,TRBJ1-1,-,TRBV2,CASSVGVHTEAFF,TGTGCCAGCAGTGTCGGGGTTCACACTGAAGCTTTCTTT
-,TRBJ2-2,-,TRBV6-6,CASSISGELFF,TGTGCCAGCAGCATTTCGGGGGAGCTGTTTTTT